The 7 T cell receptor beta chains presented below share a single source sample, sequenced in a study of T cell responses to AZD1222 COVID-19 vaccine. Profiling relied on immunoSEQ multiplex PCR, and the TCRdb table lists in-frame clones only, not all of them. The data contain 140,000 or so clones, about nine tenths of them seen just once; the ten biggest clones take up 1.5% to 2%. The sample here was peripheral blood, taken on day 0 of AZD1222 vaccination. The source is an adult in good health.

This CDR3 reads CASSMWTASGNTIYF. In DNA form, the CDR3 reads TGTGCCAGCAGCATGTGGACAGCCTCTGGAAACACCATATATTTT. The chain is built from TRBV7-9 and TRBJ1-3; TRBD1 is a possible D gene (6 bases). CDR1 SEHNR and CDR2 FQNEAQ come from the germline V gene (reference sequence). V lost 5 bases to trimming and J lost 0 bases, with 11 bases between them. The CDR3 is 15 amino acids.

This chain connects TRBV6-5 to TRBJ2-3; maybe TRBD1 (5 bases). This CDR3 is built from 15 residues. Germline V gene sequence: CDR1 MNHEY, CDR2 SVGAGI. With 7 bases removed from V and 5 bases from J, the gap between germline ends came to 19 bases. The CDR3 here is CASTEGVGKVDTQYF. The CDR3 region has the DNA TGTGCCAGCACCGAAGGGGTGGGTAAGGTAGATACGCAGTATTTT.

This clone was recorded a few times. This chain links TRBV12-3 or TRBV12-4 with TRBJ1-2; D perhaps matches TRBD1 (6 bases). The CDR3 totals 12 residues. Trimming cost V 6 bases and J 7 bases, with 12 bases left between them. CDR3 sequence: CASREGGGGYTF. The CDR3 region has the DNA TGTGCCAGCAGAGAAGGGGGGGGTGGCTACACCTTC.

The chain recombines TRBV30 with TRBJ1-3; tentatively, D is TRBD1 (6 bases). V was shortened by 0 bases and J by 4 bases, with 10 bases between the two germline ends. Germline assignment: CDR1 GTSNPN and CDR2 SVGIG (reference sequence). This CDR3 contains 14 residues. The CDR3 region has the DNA TGTGCCTGGAGTGTACACAGGGTGGGAAACACCATATATTTT. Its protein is CAWSVHRVGNTIYF.

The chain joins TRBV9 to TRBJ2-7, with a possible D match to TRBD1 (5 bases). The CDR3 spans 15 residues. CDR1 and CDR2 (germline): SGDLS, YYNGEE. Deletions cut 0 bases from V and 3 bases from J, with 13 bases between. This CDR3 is CASSVEGQGIYEQYF. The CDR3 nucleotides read TGTGCCAGCAGCGTAGAAGGGCAGGGAATCTACGAGCAGTACTTC.

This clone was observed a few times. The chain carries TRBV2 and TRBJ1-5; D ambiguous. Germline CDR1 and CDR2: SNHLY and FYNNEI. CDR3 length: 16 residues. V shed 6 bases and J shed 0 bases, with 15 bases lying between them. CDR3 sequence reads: CASSSLGPYSNQPQHF. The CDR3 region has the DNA TGTGCCAGCAGCTCGCTAGGACCCTATAGCAATCAGCCCCAGCATTTT.

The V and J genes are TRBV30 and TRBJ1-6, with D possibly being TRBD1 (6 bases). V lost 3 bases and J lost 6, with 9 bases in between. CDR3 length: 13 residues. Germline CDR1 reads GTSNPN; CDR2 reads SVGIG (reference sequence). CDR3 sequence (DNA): TGTGCCTGGAGGGAACAGGGTAATTCACCCCTCCACTTT. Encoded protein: CAWREQGNSPLHF.